Listed below are T cell receptor beta chains from one sample, sequenced in a study of blood T cell repertoires in COVID-19. The repertoire was sequenced with immunoSEQ multiplex PCR; TCRdb's copy has only in-frame clones and lacks some. The data hold about 250,000 clones, with about nine tenths observed a single time. The sample consisted of PBMCs or T cells enriched from blood (not recorded which). These receptor sequences come from a man in his forties who had recovered from COVID-19. Each CDR3 is given with its conserved first and last residue. A D gene is named only where the DNA matches it firmly. Clone size is not always given. Where it is, it says once, few, many or a class for expanded clones.

d_gene,v_gene,abundance,j_gene,CDR3aa,CDR3nt
-,TRBV20-1,-,TRBJ2-1,CSAQIQNEQFF,TGCAGTGCCCAGATTCAGAATGAGCAGTTCTTC
-,TRBV6-2/TRBV6-3,-,TRBJ1-1,CASSYWQGEAFF,TGTGCCAGCAGTTACTGGCAGGGGGAAGCTTTCTTT
-,TRBV10-3,-,TRBJ1-1,CAIREDPSEATEAFF,TGTGCCATCAGGGAAGACCCCTCGGAGGCCACTGAAGCTTTCTTT
-,TRBV19,-,TRBJ2-7,CASSIAFGQSSYEQYF,TGTGCCAGTAGTATAGCTTTCGGACAGAGCTCCTACGAGCAGTACTTC
-,TRBV30,-,TRBJ2-4,CAWSVRGAKNIQYF,TGTGCCTGGAGTGTACGGGGGGCCAAAAACATTCAGTACTTC
TRBD1,TRBV19,-,TRBJ2-3,CASSIGRTGLNTDTQYF,TGTGCCAGTAGTATAGGTCGGACAGGCCTTAACACAGATACGCAGTATTTT
TRBD1,TRBV19,-,TRBJ1-4,CASSIGTGGLANEKLFF,TGTGCCAGTAGTATCGGGACAGGGGGCTTGGCTAATGAAAAACTGTTTTTT
TRBD2,TRBV15,-,TRBJ2-1,CATSREKRGIVVDEQFF,TGTGCCACCAGCAGAGAGAAGCGGGGGATAGTAGTCGATGAGCAGTTCTTC
TRBD1,TRBV7-8,-,TRBJ1-5,CASSLDRVGNQPQHF,TGTGCCAGCAGCTTGGACAGGGTCGGCAATCAGCCCCAGCATTTT
TRBD2,TRBV4-1,-,TRBJ2-7,CASSQDTSGGPKSSYEQYF,TGCGCCAGCAGCCAAGATACATCGGGGGGACCTAAAAGCTCCTACGAGCAGTACTTC
-,TRBV21-1,-,TRBJ1-1,CASSKVQGPPSAEAFF,TGTGCCAGCAGCAAAGTACAGGGTCCACCTAGTGCTGAAGCTTTCTTT
-,TRBV25-1,-,TRBJ1-2,CASSDTGLLLDGYTF,TGTGCCAGCAGTGACACAGGGCTATTATTGGATGGCTACACCTTC
TRBD1,TRBV28,-,TRBJ2-7,CASSHGQGPKQYF,TGTGCCAGCAGTCATGGACAGGGGCCAAAGCAGTACTTC
-,TRBV27,-,TRBJ1-2,CASSPTGYGYTF,TGTGCCAGCTCTCCCACAGGGTATGGCTACACCTTC
-,TRBV19,once,TRBJ1-3,CASSKTAPGNTIYF,TGTGCCAGTAGTAAGACAGCGCCTGGAAACACCATATATTTT
-,TRBV19,-,TRBJ2-3,CASSPRTSTDTQYF,TGTGCCAGTAGTCCGAGGACTAGCACAGATACGCAGTATTTT
-,TRBV7-8,-,TRBJ2-7,CASSLEVFAGRYEQYF,TGTGCCAGCAGCTTAGAGGTGTTCGCAGGGCGGTACGAGCAGTACTTC
TRBD1,TRBV9,few,TRBJ1-6,CASRPTGQDNSPLHF,TGTGCCAGCAGACCTACCGGACAGGATAATTCACCCCTCCACTTT
TRBD2,TRBV4-1,-,TRBJ2-1,CASSQDGTSGPSYNEQFF,TGCGCCAGCAGCCAAGACGGGACTAGCGGGCCCTCCTACAATGAGCAGTTCTTC
-,TRBV6-2/TRBV6-3,-,TRBJ2-7,CASSQGLSREQYF,TGTGCCAGCAGTCAGGGCTTGAGCCGCGAGCAGTACTTC
-,TRBV5-6,-,TRBJ1-1,CASSPQVNTEAFF,TGTGCCAGCAGCCCACAAGTAAACACTGAAGCTTTCTTT
TRBD2,TRBV5-5,-,TRBJ2-2,CASSLVRTRNTGELFF,TGTGCCAGCAGCTTAGTCCGGACTAGAAACACCGGGGAGCTGTTTTTT
-,TRBV2,-,TRBJ1-5,CASSLNQPQHF,TGTGCCAGCAGCTTAAATCAGCCCCAGCATTTT
-,TRBV7-2,-,TRBJ1-2,CASSPAPGPYGYTF,TGTGCCAGCAGCCCCGCCCCAGGGCCCTATGGCTACACCTTC
-,TRBV19,-,TRBJ1-6,CASSITGINYSPLHF,TGTGCCAGTAGTATAACAGGGATTAATTACTCACCCCTCCACTTT
-,TRBV7-2,-,TRBJ2-7,CASSLDPVWAPEQYF,TGTGCCAGCAGCTTAGACCCTGTTTGGGCTCCGGAGCAGTACTTC
TRBD1,TRBV5-6,-,TRBJ1-1,CASSWGQAETEAFF,TGTGCCAGCAGCTGGGGACAGGCGGAAACTGAAGCTTTCTTT
TRBD2,TRBV5-1,-,TRBJ2-7,CASSLGTSGSLDEQYF,TGCGCCAGCAGCTTGGGGACTAGCGGGAGTCTCGACGAGCAGTACTTC
TRBD1,TRBV27,-,TRBJ2-4,CASSLLTGGPAKNIQYF,TGTGCCAGCAGTTTACTGACAGGGGGACCAGCCAAAAACATTCAGTACTTC
TRBD2,TRBV18,-,TRBJ2-2,CASSPNQRGGSTGELFF,TGTGCCAGCTCACCGAACCAGCGGGGGGGAAGCACCGGGGAGCTGTTTTTT
TRBD1,TRBV4-3,-,TRBJ1-2,CASSQGTGDFLYGYTF,TGCGCCAGCAGCCAAGGGACAGGGGATTTTTTATATGGCTACACCTTC
TRBD2,TRBV4-2,once,TRBJ2-3,CASRPSGVTSVQDTQYF,TGTGCCAGCAGACCCAGCGGCGTGACTAGCGTACAAGATACGCAGTATTTT
TRBD1,TRBV10-3,-,TRBJ1-1,CAIRDLGQGGTEAFF,TGTGCCATCAGAGACTTGGGACAGGGTGGGACTGAAGCTTTCTTT
TRBD2,TRBV9,-,TRBJ2-3,CASSVEGAGMGDTQYF,TGTGCCAGCAGCGTAGAAGGAGCGGGGATGGGAGATACGCAGTATTTT
-,TRBV28,-,TRBJ2-7,CASSLEYEQYF,TGTGCCAGCAGTTTAGAGTACGAGCAGTACTTC
TRBD1,TRBV5-1,-,TRBJ2-2,CASSPGTGMNTGELFF,TGCGCCAGCAGCCCAGGGACAGGGATGAACACCGGGGAGCTGTTTTTT
-,TRBV6-6,-,TRBJ1-1,CASSYREFGEAFF,TGTGCCAGCAGTTACCGGGAATTCGGTGAAGCTTTCTTT
-,TRBV3-1/TRBV3-2,-,TRBJ2-5,CASSQGRGQQETQYF,TGTGCCAGCAGCCAAGGGCGGGGACAGCAAGAGACCCAGTACTTC
TRBD1,TRBV5-5,-,TRBJ2-7,CASSLAWDRVNEQYF,TGTGCCAGCAGCTTGGCCTGGGACAGGGTCAACGAGCAGTACTTC
-,TRBV10-3,-,TRBJ2-7,CAISQQALDEQYF,TGTGCCATCAGTCAACAGGCTTTGGACGAGCAGTACTTC
-,TRBV3-1/TRBV3-2,-,TRBJ1-5,CASSQGAGSNQPQHF,TGTGCCAGCAGCCAAGGGGCGGGGAGCAATCAGCCCCAGCATTTT
TRBD1,TRBV28,-,TRBJ1-2,CASSSPWGQGPLEGYTF,TGTGCCAGCAGTTCCCCCTGGGGACAGGGGCCCCTCGAGGGCTACACCTTC
-,TRBV4-2,-,TRBJ1-6,CASRDPGQTNSPLHF,TGTGCCAGCCGCGATCCAGGACAGACAAATTCACCCCTCCACTTT
-,TRBV19,few,TRBJ1-6,CASRAQGWDSPLHF,TGTGCCAGTAGGGCACAGGGTTGGGATTCACCCCTCCACTTT
TRBD1,TRBV5-1,-,TRBJ1-2,CASSLGQGGYTF,TGCGCCAGCAGCTTGGGACAGGGGGGCTACACCTTC
TRBD1,TRBV6-1,-,TRBJ2-1,CASSEDRGNEQFF,TGTGCCAGCAGCGAAGACAGGGGCAATGAGCAGTTCTTC
-,TRBV3-1/TRBV3-2,few,TRBJ2-1,CASSHHRLPSANEQFF,TGTGCCAGCAGCCACCACCGATTACCTAGCGCCAATGAGCAGTTCTTC
TRBD2,TRBV9,-,TRBJ2-3,CASSVTPWTSGSTDTQYF,TGTGCCAGCAGCGTGACCCCGTGGACTAGCGGGAGTACAGATACGCAGTATTTT
TRBD2,TRBV2,-,TRBJ2-7,CASSGGTSGSANEQYF,TGTGCCAGCAGTGGAGGGACTAGCGGGAGTGCGAACGAGCAGTACTTC
TRBD1,TRBV11-3,-,TRBJ1-1,CASSADRVNTEAFF,TGTGCCAGCAGCGCGGACAGGGTTAACACTGAAGCTTTCTTT
TRBD1,TRBV14,-,TRBJ1-6,CASSLGTGGYSPLHF,TGTGCCAGCAGCCTCGGGACAGGGGGCTATTCACCCCTCCACTTT
TRBD1,TRBV9,-,TRBJ1-3,CASSVDTGSPGGTIYF,TGTGCCAGCAGCGTAGACACGGGCTCCCCAGGGGGCACCATATATTTT
TRBD1,TRBV27,-,TRBJ2-2,CASSLHQGAGNTGELFF,TGTGCCAGCAGTCTTCATCAGGGGGCAGGGAACACCGGGGAGCTGTTTTTT
TRBD1,TRBV18,-,TRBJ1-2,CASSPNLAGQGNYGYTF,TGTGCCAGCTCACCAAATCTTGCGGGACAGGGGAACTATGGCTACACCTTC
-,TRBV28,-,TRBJ2-3,CASTPGGTDTQYF,TGTGCCAGCACCCCCGGGGGTACAGATACGCAGTATTTT